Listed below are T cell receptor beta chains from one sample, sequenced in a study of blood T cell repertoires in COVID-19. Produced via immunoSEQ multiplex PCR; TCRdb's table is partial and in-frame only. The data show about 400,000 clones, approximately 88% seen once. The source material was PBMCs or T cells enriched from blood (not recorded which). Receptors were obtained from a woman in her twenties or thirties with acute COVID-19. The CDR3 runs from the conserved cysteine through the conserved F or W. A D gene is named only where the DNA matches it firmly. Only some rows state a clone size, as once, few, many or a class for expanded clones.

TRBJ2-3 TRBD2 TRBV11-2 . TGTGCCAGCAGCTTAGGAGTTTCGGTAGCGGGGGGCACAGATACGCAGTATTTT CASSLGVSVAGGTDTQYF
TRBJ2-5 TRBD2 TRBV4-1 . TGCGCCAGCAGAGGAGCGGGACAAGAGACCCAGTACTTC CASRGAGQETQYF
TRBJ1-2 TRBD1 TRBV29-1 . TGCAGCGTGGGCTACAGGGGTGGAGTTGGCTACACCTTC CSVGYRGGVGYTF
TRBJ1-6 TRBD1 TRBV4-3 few TGCGCCAGCAGCCTTAGACAGGGGTCCTATAATTCACCCCTCCACTTT CASSLRQGSYNSPLHF
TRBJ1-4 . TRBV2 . TGTGCCAGCAGGGACAGCCTTAATGAAAAACTGTTTTTT CASRDSLNEKLFF
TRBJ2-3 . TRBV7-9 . TGTGCCAGCAGCTTACTCTCGGAGTATACGCAGTATTTT CASSLLSEYTQYF
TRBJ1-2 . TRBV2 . TGTGCCAGCCGCGGGCCCCTGGACAGCCTTATTATCTATGGCTACACCTTC CASRGPLDSLIIYGYTF
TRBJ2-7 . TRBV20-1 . TGCAGTGCTAGGTCGACTTACGAGCAGTACTTC CSARSTYEQYF
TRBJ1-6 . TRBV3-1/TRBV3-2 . TGTGCCAGCAGCCAAGTACAGGGAAATAATTCACCCCTCCACTTT CASSQVQGNNSPLHF
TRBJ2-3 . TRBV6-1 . TGTGCCAGCAGTGAGTCCCTCGGCACAGATACGCAGTATTTT CASSESLGTDTQYF
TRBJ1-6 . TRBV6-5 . TGTGCCAGCAGTTACGGGCCGTGGACTCCCCTCCACTTT CASSYGPWTPLHF
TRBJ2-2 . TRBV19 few TGTGCCAGTAGTATATCTGGGGAGCTGTTTTTT CASSISGELFF
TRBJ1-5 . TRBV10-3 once TGTGCCATCAGTGTTGCGAGGGCCGATAGCAATCAGCCCCAGCATTTT CAISVARADSNQPQHF
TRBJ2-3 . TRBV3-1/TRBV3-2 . TGTGCCAGCAGCCAGGACGGGGATGGCACAGATACGCAGTATTTT CASSQDGDGTDTQYF
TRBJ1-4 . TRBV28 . TGTGCCAGCCAAATTAGCGGGGGAGGGAGTGAAAAACTGTTTTTT CASQISGGGSEKLFF
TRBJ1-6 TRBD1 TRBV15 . TGTGCCACCAGCAGGGCCGGGACAGTGAGCTCCTATAATTCACCCCTCCACTTT CATSRAGTVSSYNSPLHF
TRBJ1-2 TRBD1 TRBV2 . TGTGCCAGCAGTGGTCGGACAGGGGTAGGCTATGGCTACACCTTC CASSGRTGVGYGYTF
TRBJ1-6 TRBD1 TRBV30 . TGTGCCTGGACCAGGGGACAGGGAGGCCATTCACCCCTCCACTTT CAWTRGQGGHSPLHF
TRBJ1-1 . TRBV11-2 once TGTGCCAGCAGCTTGGCGGGGACGGGGGAAGCTTTCTTT CASSLAGTGEAFF
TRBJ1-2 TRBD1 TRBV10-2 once TGCGCCAGCATCGGAGGGACAGACTATGGCTACACCTTC CASIGGTDYGYTF
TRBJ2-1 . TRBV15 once TGTGCCACCAGCAGAGATCTCCCAGGACAGTTCAAATCCTACAATGAGCAGTTCTTC CATSRDLPGQFKSYNEQFF
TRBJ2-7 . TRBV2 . TGTGCCAGCAGCGGGGGCTCCTACGAGCAGTACTTC CASSGGSYEQYF
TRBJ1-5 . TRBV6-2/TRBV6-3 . TGTGCCAGCAGTCCAGGGCCTGATAGCAATCAGCCCCAGCATTTT CASSPGPDSNQPQHF
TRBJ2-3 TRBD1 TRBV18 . TGTGCCAGCTCACCACAGCGACAGGGAATTGGAGATACGCAGTATTTT CASSPQRQGIGDTQYF
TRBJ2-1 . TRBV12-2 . TGTGCAAGTCGCTACCCACTAGGACTAGCCTATTTCTCGGACAATGAGCAGTTCTTC CASRYPLGLAYFSDNEQFF
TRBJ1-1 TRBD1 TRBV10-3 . TGTGCCATCAGTGAGTCGGGACAGGGGGCCACTGAAGCTTTCTTT CAISESGQGATEAFF
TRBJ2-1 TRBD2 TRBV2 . TGTGCCAGCAGTGCTAGCGGGGAGGTCTACAATGAGCAGTTCTTC CASSASGEVYNEQFF
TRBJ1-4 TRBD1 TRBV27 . TGTGCCAGCAGTTTGGGGACAGGGACTGAAAAACTGTTTTTT CASSLGTGTEKLFF
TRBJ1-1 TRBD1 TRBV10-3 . TGTGCCATCAGTAGGGGACAGAGGAACACTGAAGCTTTCTTT CAISRGQRNTEAFF
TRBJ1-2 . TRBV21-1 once TGTGCCAGCAGCAAAGTCAAGGGGGCACGAGGGGACTACACCTTC CASSKVKGARGDYTF
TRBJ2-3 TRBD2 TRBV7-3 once TGTGCCAGCAGCTTAAGGGCCCCACGGCGGGGGGGCTCAGATACGCAGTATTTT CASSLRAPRRGGSDTQYF
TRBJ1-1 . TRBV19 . TGTGCCAGTAGTATTCCAACCCCACAGGGTGACACTGAAGCTTTCTTT CASSIPTPQGDTEAFF
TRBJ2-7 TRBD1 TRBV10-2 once TGCGCCAGCAGCCGCTTGACAGGGGGTTCCTACGAGCAGTACTTC CASSRLTGGSYEQYF
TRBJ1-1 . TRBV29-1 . TGCAGCGTTGAAGGGCTCGGAGGGGCTAACACTGAAGCTTTCTTT CSVEGLGGANTEAFF
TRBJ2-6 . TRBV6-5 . TGTGCCAGCAGTTACTCCACAGGGACTGGGGCCAACGTCCTGACTTTC CASSYSTGTGANVLTF
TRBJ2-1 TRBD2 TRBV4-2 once TGTGCCAGCAGCCATTTAGCGGGGGGGTATAATGAGCAGTTCTTC CASSHLAGGYNEQFF
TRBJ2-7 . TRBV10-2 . TGCGCCAGCAGTGAGTCGGGGGGGGGCGTGAACGAGCAGTACTTC CASSESGGGVNEQYF
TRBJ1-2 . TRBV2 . TGTGCCAGCAGGAAGGACAATGGCTATGGCTACACCTTC CASRKDNGYGYTF
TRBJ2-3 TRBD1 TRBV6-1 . TGTGCCAGCAGTGATACAGGGGCCGCGGGAGATACGCAGTATTTT CASSDTGAAGDTQYF
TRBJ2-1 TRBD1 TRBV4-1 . TGCGCCAGCAGCCAAGGACCGGGACAGCGCTACAATGAGCAGTTCTTC CASSQGPGQRYNEQFF
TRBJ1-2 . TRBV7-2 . TGTGCCAGCAGCTCCTCCTTTGGGGAGGGCTATGGCTACACCTTC CASSSSFGEGYGYTF
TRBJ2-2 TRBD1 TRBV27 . TGTGCCAGCTCGACAGGGCCCGGGGAGCTGTTTTTT CASSTGPGELFF
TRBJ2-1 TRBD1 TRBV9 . TGTGCCAGCAGCGTAGATCCGGACAGGGGGCTAGGTGAGCAGTTCTTC CASSVDPDRGLGEQFF
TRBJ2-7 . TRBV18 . TGTGCCAGCTCACCATACAGGGATGTCTACGAGCAGTACTTC CASSPYRDVYEQYF
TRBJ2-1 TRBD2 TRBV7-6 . TGTGCCAGCAGCTTATATAGCGGGGGAGCCCCTTACAATGAGCAGTTCTTC CASSLYSGGAPYNEQFF
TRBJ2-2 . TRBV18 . TGTGCCAGCTCCCCGGGGACAATCGACACCGGGGAGCTGTTTTTT CASSPGTIDTGELFF
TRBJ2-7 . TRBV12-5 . TGTGCTAGTGGTTTGCGACGGGAATACGAGCAGTACTTC CASGLRREYEQYF
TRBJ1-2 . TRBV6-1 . TGTGCCAGCAGTGAAATATCTCGACAGCGACTGGCCCGGATTGGCTACACCTTC CASSEISRQRLARIGYTF
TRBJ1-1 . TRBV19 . TGTGCCAGTAGACAGAACACTGAAGCTTTCTTT CASRQNTEAFF